One and the same sample provided the 23 T cell receptor beta chains below, sequenced in a study of CD8 T cells in Susac syndrome. Reverse transcription of about 0.45 to 1 ug RNA used random hexamers. TCRdb fed the immunoSEQ multiplex PCR reads into MiXCR, producing one record per CDR3 protein. This table has just over 80,000 distinct CDR3 sequences, 90% to 95% appearing once. Material for sequencing was CD8+ T cells from PBMCs. Source of these receptors: a human donor in good health.

The chain couples TRBV6-5 to TRBJ1-1, with D uncertain. Germline loops: CDR1 MNHEY, CDR2 SVGAGI. Trimming removed 6 bases from V and 4 bases from J, with 18 bases in between. The CDR3 has 15 residues. DNA of the CDR3: TGTGCCAGCAGCTCCGACACTGGTTTGGGCACTGAAGCTTTCTTT. Translating it yields CASSSDTGLGTEAFF.

The chain recombines TRBV24-1 with TRBJ2-2, with TRBD2 matching over 9 bases. With 3 bases clipped from V and 4 bases from J, the junction kept 5 bases outside the gene matches. The CDR3 runs to 16 residues. The germline CDR1 and CDR2 sequences are KGHDR and SFDVKD. CDR3 DNA sequence: TGTGCCACCAGTGATACTCTAGCGGGGAGCACCGGGGAGCTGTTTTTT. Its translation: CATSDTLAGSTGELFF.

In this sample, this clonotype turned up once. J is TRBJ2-7 and V is TRBV4-1; perhaps TRBD2 as D (7 bases). The V end was cut by 1 base, the J end by 3 bases, with 16 bases between. CDR1 and CDR2 from the germline V gene are MGHRA and YSYEKL. This CDR3 has 16 amino acids. CDR3 residues: CASSQVTGRVDYEQYF. The CDR3, as DNA: TGCGCCAGCAGCCAAGTTACAGGGAGGGTTGACTACGAGCAGTACTTC.

The chain uses TRBV7-6 and TRBJ2-7; D remains ambiguous. Between the trimmed V and J ends, which lost 8 bases and 2 bases, there was a span of 7 bases. CDR1 SGHVS and CDR2 FNYEAQ come from the germline V gene. The CDR3 is 11 residues long. CDR3 in amino acids: CASGGPYEQYF. As DNA, the CDR3 is TGTGCCAGCGGTGGGCCCTACGAGCAGTACTTC.

The V and J genes are TRBV27 and TRBJ2-3; TRBD2 might be the D (5 bases). Germline V lookup: CDR1 MNHEY, CDR2 SMNVEV (reference sequence). Deletions cut 6 bases from V and 5 bases from J, with 18 bases between. The CDR3 has 15 amino acids. This chain's CDR3 is CASSRSPGFLDTQYF. CDR3 nucleotide sequence: TGTGCCAGCAGCCGATCGCCGGGGTTTTTAGATACGCAGTATTTT.

In DNA form, the CDR3 reads TGTGCCACCAGCCCCCGGCTCGTACGCCTAGATACGCAGTATTTT. Translation: CATSPRLVRLDTQYF. The V and J genes are TRBV15 and TRBJ2-3; D is ambiguous. Trimming stripped 5 bases from V and 5 bases from J, with 17 bases between. CDR3 length: 15 residues. CDR1 is LNHNV and CDR2 is YYDKDF in the germline V gene (reference sequence).

This chain uses TRBV29-1 with TRBJ1-2; D gene unclear. In germline, CDR1 is SQVTM, CDR2 ANQGSEA. Between the trimmed V and J ends, which lost 1 base and 8 bases, there was a span of 11 bases. The CDR3 covers 12 residues. The CDR3 region has the DNA TGCAGCGTTGAAGGTACGATACAAGGCTACACCTTC. This sequence encodes CSVEGTIQGYTF.

CDR3 in DNA: TGTGCCAGCAGGTCTAGGGGGCCCTACTCTGGGGCCAACGTCCTGACTTTC. It codes for CASRSRGPYSGANVLTF. V and J are TRBV6-1 and TRBJ2-6; 7 nucleotides align to TRBD1. The CDR3 covers 17 residues. Germline V gene data show CDR1 as MNHNS and CDR2 as SASEGT. Trimming at V came to 6 bases and at J to 0 bases, leaving 8 bases not matched to a gene.

The chain has TRBV13 and TRBJ1-1, with TRBD1 matching 7 bases. V gave up 0 bases and J gave up 3 bases; unmatched junction bases: 1. The germline V gene has CDR1 PRHDT and CDR2 FYEKMQ (reference sequence). CDR3 length equals 14 residues. CDR3 loop: CASSLGQGHTEAFF. In DNA, the CDR3 is TGTGCCAGCAGCTTAGGACAGGGGCACACTGAAGCTTTCTTT.

This clonotype was detected only a few times. J is TRBJ1-1 and V is TRBV29-1; TRBD1 is a possible D gene (6 bases). Trimming shortened V by 6 bases and J by 0 bases, and 14 bases separated the two germline ends. Germline CDR1 SQVTM, CDR2 ANQGSEA. There are 14 residues in the CDR3. The CDR3 loop reads CSVEDRQMNTEAFF. DNA of the CDR3: TGCAGCGTAGAGGACAGACAGATGAACACTGAAGCTTTCTTT. The full variable domain, its missing parts supplied by reference TRBV29-1 and TRBJ1-1, is SAVISQKPSRDICQRGTSLTIQCQVDSQVTMMFWYRQQPGQSLTLIATANQGSEATYESGFVIDKFPISRPNLTFSTLTVSNMSPEDSSIYLCSVEDRQMNTEAFFGQGTRLTVV.

The chain has TRBV3-1 and TRBJ2-6; D not certain. Trimming stripped 6 bases from V and 2 bases from J, with 5 bases between. This CDR3 spans 13 amino acids. Looked up from germline, CDR1 is LGHDT and CDR2 is YNNKEL (reference sequence). CDR3 amino acids: CASSPTGANVLTF. In DNA, the CDR3 is TGTGCCAGCAGTCCAACTGGGGCCAACGTCCTGACTTTC.

V gene TRBV5-4 combines with J gene TRBJ1-2; TRBD1 might be the D (5 bases). Germline V CDR1 and CDR2: SGHNT, YYREEE (reference sequence). The CDR3 is 14 residues long. With 4 bases removed from V and 4 bases from J, the gap between germline ends came to 14 bases. Here the CDR3 reads CASSPIDSSYGYTF. DNA for the CDR3: TGTGCCAGCAGCCCCATTGACAGCAGCTATGGCTACACCTTC.

This clonotype was seen only a few times. This chain uses TRBV4-1 with TRBJ2-5; D possibly corresponds to TRBD1 (6 bases). The CDR3 totals 15 residues. Trimming took 4 bases from V and 5 from J, leaving 17 bases between them. Germline V lookup: CDR1 MGHRA, CDR2 YSYEKL. In DNA, the CDR3 is TGCGCCAGCAGCCCAGGGGTCCGCCTTGGGGAGACCCAGTACTTC. The encoded protein is CASSPGVRLGETQYF.

The chain combines TRBV25-1 with TRBJ2-3; D gene unclear. CDR1 is MGHDK and CDR2 is SYGVNS in the germline V gene. The CDR3 has 16 residues. V lost 2 bases to trimming and J lost 3 bases, with 15 bases between them. The CDR3 DNA reads as TGTGCCAGCAGTGAAGCCCCTGGACGGCAGACAGATACGCAGTATTTT. Protein: CASSEAPGRQTDTQYF.

The genes are TRBV20-1 and TRBJ2-7; 10 bases agree with TRBD2. Germline-derived CDR1 and CDR2 are DFQATT and SNEGSKA (reference sequence). The ends lost 1 base at V and 2 bases at J; junction bases unmatched: 2. The CDR3 extends over 14 amino acids. CDR3 sequence reads: CSARVLAGAYEQYF. The DNA of the CDR3 is TGCAGTGCTAGAGTCCTAGCGGGGGCCTACGAGCAGTACTTC.

The gene calls are TRBV20-1 and TRBJ2-1; no clear D. The germline V gene encodes CDR1 DFQATT and CDR2 SNEGSKA (reference sequence). Trimming shortened V by 3 bases and J by 3 bases, and 9 bases separated the two germline ends. This CDR3 is 13 amino acids long. The CDR3 sequence: CSARGSNYNEQFF. Here the CDR3 DNA reads TGCAGTGCTAGGGGCAGCAACTACAATGAGCAGTTCTTC.

V is TRBV7-9 and J is TRBJ1-1; tentatively, D is TRBD1 (5 bases). Trimming removed 4 bases at V and 2 bases at J, with 14 bases between. Looked up from germline, CDR1 is SEHNR and CDR2 is FQNEAQ (reference sequence). The CDR3 extends over 15 amino acids. The CDR3 region has the DNA TGTGCCAGCAGCTCCGAGGGGCGACGAAACACTGAAGCTTTCTTT. Its protein is CASSSEGRRNTEAFF. Filled out from reference TRBV7-9 and TRBJ1-1, the complete variable domain reads DTGVSQNPRHKITKRGQNVTFRCDPISEHNRLYWYRQTLGQGPEFLTYFQNEAQLEKSRLLSDRFSAERPKGSFSTLEIQRTEQGDSAMYLCASSSEGRRNTEAFFGQGTRLTVV.

The chain is built from TRBV6-2 or TRBV6-3 and TRBJ1-6, with D possibly TRBD1 on 5 matching bases. The length of the CDR3 is 16 residues. The V end was cut by 8 bases, the J end by 7 bases, with 21 bases between. Germline CDR1 MNHEY, CDR2 SVGEGT. CDR3 coding DNA: TGTGCCAGCGGGGGACCGCCGGATCTTGGGAATTCACCCCTCCACTTT. Protein product: CASGGPPDLGNSPLHF.

The DNA for the CDR3 is TGTGCCAGCAGTACCCGTCTTGGCAAAAACATTCAGTACTTC. Encoded protein: CASSTRLGKNIQYF. The V and J genes are TRBV27 and TRBJ2-4; D not resolved. The CDR3 spans 14 residues. The germline V gene encodes CDR1 MNHEY and CDR2 SMNVEV (reference sequence). Between the trimmed V and J ends, which lost 5 bases and 3 bases, there was a span of 11 bases.

The chain couples TRBV23-1 to TRBJ1-1; 8 bases are a match to TRBD1. TRBV23-1 is labeled an ORF, and its function is uncertain. The junction had 4 bases not matched to a gene; V was cut back by 10 bases and J by 6 bases. This CDR3 contains 11 residues. The CDR3 DNA sequence: TGCGCCACCTACAGGGGGGCTGAAGCTTTCTTT. Its protein is CATYRGAEAFF.

The rearrangement links TRBV7-9 to TRBJ2-7; tentatively, D is TRBD1 (6 bases). The germline CDR1 and CDR2 sequences are SEHNR and FQNEAQ (reference sequence). V was pared by 5 bases and J by 4 bases, with 9 bases between. The CDR3 totals 12 residues. The CDR3 region has the DNA TGTGCCAGCAGCACGGACAGATACGAGCAGTACGTC. Residues: CASSTDRYEQYV.

The chain combines TRBV7-9 with TRBJ2-1; D is possibly TRBD1 (6 bases). The CDR3 consists of 16 residues. Germline V gene sequence: CDR1 SEHNR, CDR2 FQNEAQ (reference sequence). V shed 5 bases and J shed 4 bases, with 18 bases lying between them. CDR3 DNA: TGTGCCAGCAGCCTGTACGCAGGGGAACCTTACAATGAGCAGTTCTTC. It translates to CASSLYAGEPYNEQFF.

This rearrangement joins TRBV12-3 or TRBV12-4 to TRBJ1-1, with no clear D. The V and J ends lost 3 bases and 3 bases respectively, with 11 bases between them. The CDR3 spans 14 residues. The CDR3 sequence is CASSLTTSHTEAFF. CDR3 DNA sequence: TGTGCCAGCAGTTTGACCACTAGCCACACTGAAGCTTTCTTT.